Shown below are 25 T cell receptor beta chains from a single sample sequenced in a study of T cell responses to AZD1222 COVID-19 vaccine (dated by TCRdb to the early 2020s). Library prep was done by the immunoSEQ multiplex PCR assay. This is the immuneACCESS table as TCRdb keeps it, with only in-frame sequences that have V and J called. A part of the clones is gone; compared with another copy, unresolved V genes explain less than half, and the rest is unexplained. This sample lists about 150,000 clones; 80% to 95% were detected once. The ten largest clonotypes hold under 4% of the sample. The time point tag for this specimen amounts to: about 28 days (+/-7) after the second vaccine dose. The sequences come from peripheral blood, collected 28 days after the second AZD1222 dose. The receptor source for this set is an adult who received the AZD1222 COVID-19 vaccine.

The chain couples TRBV7-9 to TRBJ1-1; D possibly corresponds to TRBD1 (6 bases). The CDR3 is 15 residues long. In germline, CDR1 is SEHNR, CDR2 FQNEAQ (reference sequence). Trimming pared 5 bases from V and 1 base from J, leaving 14 bases between. CDR3 nucleotides: TGTGCCAGCAGCATAACGGGACACAGGAACACTGAAGCTTTCTTT. Protein: CASSITGHRNTEAFF.

This clone was recorded once. The rearrangement uses TRBV7-8 and TRBJ2-1, with no clear D. Per the germline V gene, CDR1 is SGHVS and CDR2 is FQNEAQ. Trimming removed 1 base at V and 5 bases at J, with 9 bases between. CDR3 length: 14 amino acids. CDR3 nucleotides: TGTGCCAGCAGCTTAGGCAGTCCCGACAATGAGCAGTTCTTC. Protein: CASSLGSPDNEQFF.

CDR3 sequence: CASSTGQKGYTF. CDR3 sequence (DNA): TGTGCCAGCAGCACGGGACAGAAAGGCTACACCTTC. V is TRBV7-9 and J is TRBJ1-2, with 7 bases identical to TRBD1. This CDR3 region has 12 residues. Trimming took 5 bases from V and 8 from J; bases not matched to a gene: 5. Germline V CDR1 and CDR2: SEHNR, FQNEAQ (reference sequence).

V is TRBV5-4 and J is TRBJ1-1; unclear D gene. V was trimmed by 5 bases and J by 0 bases, leaving 11 bases between them. Looked up from germline, CDR1 is SGHNT and CDR2 is YYREEE (reference sequence). This CDR3 region has 14 residues. This CDR3 is CASSLRSMNTEAFF. DNA of the CDR3: TGTGCCAGCAGTCTCCGGAGCATGAACACTGAAGCTTTCTTT.

The chain uses TRBV30 and TRBJ1-1; a possible D gene is TRBD1 (6 bases). The CDR3 totals 14 residues. V gave up 1 base and J gave up 2 bases, with 11 bases separating them. Germline V gene data show CDR1 as GTSNPN and CDR2 as SVGIG (reference sequence). Here the CDR3 reads CAWSAGTLNTEAFF. Written as DNA, the CDR3 is TGTGCCTGGAGTGCCGGGACACTAAACACTGAAGCTTTCTTT.

In its sample, this clone was seen a few times. The chain employs TRBV18 and TRBJ1-5; no clear D gene. The CDR3 length is 13 residues. Germline CDR1 is KGHSH and CDR2 is LQKENI. Trimming took off 0 bases at V and 5 bases at J, with 5 bases between the two ends. The CDR3 region is CASSPPGDQPQHF. CDR3 bases: TGTGCCAGCTCACCACCCGGGGATCAGCCCCAGCATTTT.

This clone was recorded once. This rearrangement joins TRBV7-6 to TRBJ2-7; maybe TRBD2 (6 bases). CDR1 SGHVS and CDR2 FNYEAQ come from the germline V gene. Deletions cut 1 base from V and 3 bases from J, with 13 bases between. The CDR3 has 15 amino acids. CDR3 coding DNA: TGTGCCAGCAGCTTAGTTGCGGGACCTCTCTACGAGCAGTACTTC. Translation gives CASSLVAGPLYEQYF.

The rearrangement uses TRBV7-9 and TRBJ1-2, with D tentatively TRBD1 (5 bases). The germline V and J ends were trimmed by 3 bases and 4 bases, with 15 bases remaining between them. CDR3 length equals 15 residues. Per germline, CDR1 SEHNR and CDR2 FQNEAQ (reference sequence). This chain's CDR3 is CASSLDTRDLYGYTF. CDR3 nucleotide sequence: TGTGCCAGCAGCTTGGACACCCGCGACCTCTATGGCTACACCTTC.

The V call is TRBV3-1 (or the pseudogene TRBV3-2), the J call TRBJ2-5, with 8 nucleotides matching TRBD2. Unmatched junction bases numbered 4, after V lost 3 bases and J lost 4 bases. This CDR3 has 14 amino acids. Germline values: CDR1 LGHDT, CDR2 YNNKEL (reference sequence). The CDR3 DNA reads TGTGCCAGCAGCCAGGGACTAGTCACAGAGACCCAGTACTTC. Translation: CASSQGLVTETQYF.

This rearrangement joins TRBV11-3 to TRBJ2-7; 9 bases are shared with TRBD2. CDR1 and CDR2 (germline): SGHNT, YENEEA. Trimming at V came to 6 bases and at J to 7 bases, leaving 16 bases not matched to a gene. CDR3 length equals 16 residues. Written as DNA, the CDR3 is TGTGCCAGCAGTCCAGGGGGTAGCGGGAGCCTTGCGGAGCAGTACTTC. It is translated as CASSPGGSGSLAEQYF.

V usage is TRBV5-6 and J usage is TRBJ2-7, with D tentatively TRBD1 or TRBD2 (6 bases each). Germline assignment: CDR1 SGHDT and CDR2 YYEEEE. Deletions cut 5 bases from V and 6 bases from J, with 21 bases between. The CDR3 length is 15 residues. The DNA of the CDR3 is TGTGCCAGCAGACCTGCAGGGGATGGGAGGAGCGAGCAGTACTTC. This encodes CASRPAGDGRSEQYF.

J is TRBJ1-1 and V is TRBV29-1; weak D call: TRBD1 (5 bases). CDR1 is SQVTM, CDR2 ANQGSEA, per germline. The CDR3 covers 11 residues. Trimming left V 6 bases short and J 8 bases short, with 13 bases between. The CDR3: CSVPVGAEAFF. In DNA form, the CDR3 reads TGCAGCGTACCCGTCGGGGCGGAAGCTTTCTTT. Using reference TRBV29-1 and TRBJ1-1 for the parts outside the CDR3, the full variable domain is SAVISQKPSRDICQRGTSLTIQCQVDSQVTMMFWYRQQPGQSLTLIATANQGSEATYESGFVIDKFPISRPNLTFSTLTVSNMSPEDSSIYLCSVPVGAEAFFGQGTRLTVV.

This clone has just one count. The J gene is TRBJ2-7, the V gene TRBV7-2; the match to TRBD2 covers 16 bases. Germline CDR1 is SGHTA and CDR2 is FQGNSA. The CDR3 contains 18 residues. J gave up 6 bases and V 4 bases, and 12 bases lay outside the gene matches. CDR3 region: CASSYPGLAGGPGSEQYF. The CDR3 nucleotides read TGTGCCAGCAGCTATCCGGGACTAGCGGGAGGGCCCGGTTCCGAGCAGTACTTC.

The rearrangement uses TRBV7-9 and TRBJ2-1; D is possibly TRBD1 (6 bases). The CDR3 is 14 amino acids. The germline CDR1 and CDR2 sequences are SEHNR and FQNEAQ (reference sequence). V was clipped by 6 bases and J by 6 bases, with 15 bases between them. DNA of the CDR3: TGTGCCAGCAGTGTGGTCCTAGGGGGCAATGAGCAGTTCTTC. Amino acids: CASSVVLGGNEQFF.

The chain joins TRBV18 to TRBJ1-5, with a weak D call TRBD1 (6 bases). V shed 6 bases and J shed 7 bases, with 13 bases lying between them. Germline V lookup: CDR1 KGHSH, CDR2 LQKENI. The CDR3 is made up of 13 amino acids. Here the CDR3 reads CASSPGAGQPQHF. CDR3 bases: TGTGCCAGCTCCCCGGGGGCAGGACAGCCCCAGCATTTT.

CDR3 amino acids: CASTYTGPNSYEQYF. The CDR3 DNA reads TGTGCCAGCACCTATACGGGACCCAATTCCTACGAGCAGTACTTC. V usage is TRBV7-8 and J usage is TRBJ2-7; D may correspond to TRBD1 or TRBD2 (5 bases each). The CDR3 has 15 residues. The V end lost 7 bases, the J end lost 1 base, and 17 bases lay between the germline ends. The germline CDR1 and CDR2 sequences are SGHVS and FQNEAQ.

The V and J genes are TRBV24-1 and TRBJ1-4; D is uncertain. This CDR3 is 17 amino acids long. V shed 1 base and J shed 10 bases, with 21 bases lying between them. CDR1 and CDR2 (germline): KGHDR, SFDVKD. The CDR3 nucleotides read TGTGCCACCAGTGATTTACCCCGGACCCCACCGGAGGGAAAACTGTTTTTT. This sequence encodes CATSDLPRTPPEGKLFF.

The V gene is TRBV6-6, the J gene TRBJ2-7; D gene ambiguous. The germline V and J ends were trimmed by 5 bases and 0 bases, with 14 bases remaining between them. The CDR3 extends over 15 amino acids. The germline CDR1 and CDR2 sequences are MNHNY and SVGAGI (reference sequence). The CDR3, as DNA: TGTGCCAGCAGTCCCCCGGACCTGAGCTCCTACGAGCAGTACTTC. It yields the protein CASSPPDLSSYEQYF.

The rearrangement links TRBV7-9 to TRBJ1-1; 7 bases line up with TRBD1. This CDR3 is built from 14 residues. After removal of 5 bases from V and 0 bases from J, the junction contained 3 bases not matched to a gene. Germline loops: CDR1 SEHNR, CDR2 FQNEAQ (reference sequence). CDR3 residues: CASSLQGVNTEAFF. The DNA for the CDR3 is TGTGCCAGCAGCCTCCAGGGGGTGAACACTGAAGCTTTCTTT.

The chain employs TRBV11-2 and TRBJ1-4; 7 nucleotides align to TRBD1. CDR1 and CDR2 from the germline V gene are SGHAT and FQNNGV. V was clipped by 1 base and J by 0 bases; unmatched bases: 5. This CDR3 region has 17 residues. In DNA form, the CDR3 reads TGTGCCAGCAGCTTAGCCCCGGGACAGCCAACTAATGAAAAACTGTTTTTT. Translation: CASSLAPGQPTNEKLFF. Full variable domain (rest looked up from reference TRBV11-2 and TRBJ1-4): EAGVAQSPRYKIIEKRQSVAFWCNPISGHATLYWYQQILGQGPKLLIQFQNNGVVDDSQLPKDRFSAERLKGVDSTLKIQPAKLEDSAVYLCASSLAPGQPTNEKLFFGSGTQLSVL.

The chain carries TRBV4-2 and TRBJ1-2; possible D gene TRBD1, 6 bases. Germline loops: CDR1 LGHNA, CDR2 YNFKEQ. Trimming took 0 bases from V and 3 from J, leaving 17 bases between them. This CDR3 is built from 17 residues. This CDR3 reads CASSQEGGSQSHYGYTF. The CDR3 DNA follows: TGTGCCAGCAGCCAAGAAGGGGGGAGCCAGTCCCACTATGGCTACACCTTC.

The CDR3 loop is CASSPPEPPYEQYF. CDR3 DNA: TGTGCCAGCAGCCCCCCCGAGCCCCCCTACGAGCAGTACTTC. The rearrangement uses TRBV7-9 and TRBJ2-7; no clear D gene. CDR1 and CDR2 from the germline V gene are SEHNR and FQNEAQ (reference sequence). V was shortened by 5 bases and J by 2 bases, with 13 bases between the two germline ends. This CDR3 region has 14 residues.

V and J are TRBV29-1 and TRBJ1-1, with TRBD1 identical over 8 bases. Germline V gives CDR1 SQVTM, CDR2 ANQGSEA. There are 13 residues in the CDR3. With 3 bases clipped from V and 1 base from J, the junction kept 1 base outside the gene matches. CDR3: CSVEQGANTEAFF. The CDR3 nucleotides read TGCAGCGTTGAGCAGGGGGCGAACACTGAAGCTTTCTTT.

The chain is built from TRBV18 and TRBJ2-1; D gene ambiguous. Deletions cut 3 bases from V and 0 bases from J, with 12 bases between. Germline loops: CDR1 KGHSH, CDR2 LQKENI. The CDR3 contains 16 residues. CDR3 sequence: CASSPLPLSSYNEQFF. The CDR3 coding sequence is TGTGCCAGCTCACCTTTGCCCTTAAGCTCCTACAATGAGCAGTTCTTC. Drawing the rest from reference TRBV18 and TRBJ2-1, the complete variable domain is NAGVMQNPRHLVRRRGQEARLRCSPMKGHSHVYWYRQLPEEGLKFMVYLQKENIIDESGMPKERFSAEFPKEGPSILRIQQVVRGDSAAYFCASSPLPLSSYNEQFFGPGTRLTVL.

The chain has TRBV18 and TRBJ1-2, with D tentatively TRBD1 (6 bases). V lost 4 bases and J 8 bases, leaving 23 bases between the germline ends. The CDR3 is 16 residues long. CDR1 KGHSH and CDR2 LQKENI come from the germline V gene. DNA for the CDR3: TGTGCCAGCTCACGGGAGGACAGCCCCCAATCCTGGGGCTACACCTTC. Its protein product is CASSREDSPQSWGYTF.